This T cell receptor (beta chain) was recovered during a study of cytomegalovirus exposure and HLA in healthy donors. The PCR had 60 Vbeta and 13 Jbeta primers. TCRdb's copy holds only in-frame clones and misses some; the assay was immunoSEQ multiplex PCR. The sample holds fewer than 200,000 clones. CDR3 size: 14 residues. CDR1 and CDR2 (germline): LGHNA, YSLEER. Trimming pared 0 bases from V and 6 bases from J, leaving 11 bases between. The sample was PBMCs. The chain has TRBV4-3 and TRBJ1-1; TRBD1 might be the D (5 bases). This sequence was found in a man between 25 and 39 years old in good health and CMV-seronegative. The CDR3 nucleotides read TGCGCCAGCAGCCAAGAGGTGGGCAGGGCTGAAGCTTTCTTT. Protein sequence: CASSQEVGRAEAFF.